Below are 12 T cell receptor beta chains sequenced from a single sample in a study of control samples from healthy donors and cancer patients. Sequenced by immunoSEQ multiplex PCR; TCRdb stores in-frame clones only, minus some. The data show 130,000 or so clones, more than 75% seen once. Sample: blood. The receptor set was obtained from a man in his 60s in good health.

This clone showed up just once. The rearrangement links TRBV7-9 to TRBJ2-5; the D gene could be TRBD1 or TRBD2 (5 bases each). The CDR3 covers 12 residues. Germline V gene data show CDR1 as SEHNR and CDR2 as FQNEAQ (reference sequence). V was pared by 6 bases and J by 1 base, with 6 bases between. Written as DNA, the CDR3 is TGTGCCAGCAGGAGGGGCCAAGAGACCCAGTACTTC. It specifies CASRRGQETQYF.

In this sample, this clone turned up once. The rearrangement uses TRBV18 and TRBJ1-5, with D possibly being TRBD1 (5 bases). CDR3 length equals 13 residues. Germline V CDR1 and CDR2: KGHSH, LQKENI. The V gene lost 3 bases and the J gene lost 6 bases, with 9 bases spanning the gap. The DNA of the CDR3 is TGTGCCAGCTCACCCGAAGACAGTCAGCCCCAGCATTTT. Its protein product is CASSPEDSQPQHF.

The CDR3 sequence is CASSLRQADTQYF. The CDR3 DNA reads as TGTGCCAGCAGTCTCAGACAAGCAGATACGCAGTATTTT. This chain uses TRBV12-3 or TRBV12-4 with TRBJ2-3; unclear D gene. Trimming left V 5 bases short and J 4 bases short, with 10 bases between. This CDR3 comprises 13 residues.

The chain couples TRBV12-3 or TRBV12-4 to TRBJ1-6; D may be TRBD1 (5 bases). The CDR3 extends over 13 amino acids. Trimming stripped 6 bases from V and 6 bases from J, with 9 bases between. The CDR3 sequence: CASRGVVNSPLHF. CDR3 nucleotide sequence: TGTGCCAGCAGGGGGGTCGTTAATTCACCCCTCCACTTT.

The V and J genes are TRBV19 and TRBJ1-5; TRBD1 is a possible D gene (6 bases). The CDR3 is 15 amino acids. CDR1 is LNHDA, CDR2 SQIVND, per germline (reference sequence). With 7 bases removed from V and 3 bases from J, the gap between germline ends came to 16 bases. This chain's CDR3 is CASNGQGLYNQPQHF. The CDR3 DNA follows: TGTGCCAGTAACGGGCAGGGGCTTTACAATCAGCCCCAGCATTTT.

The chain combines TRBV3-1 (or the pseudogene TRBV3-2) with TRBJ2-7; no clear D gene. The CDR3 is 16 residues long. Germline-derived CDR1 and CDR2 are LGHDT and YNNKEL (reference sequence). V was clipped by 1 base and J by 0 bases, with 13 bases between them. The CDR3 region has the DNA TGTGCCAGCAGCCAAGGGCTCTCCCCCAGCTCCTACGAGCAGTACTTC. Its protein product is CASSQGLSPSSYEQYF.

The gene calls are TRBV25-1 and TRBJ2-2; tentatively, D is TRBD1 or TRBD2 (5 bases each). This CDR3 has 16 amino acids. Germline CDR1 is MGHDK and CDR2 is SYGVNS. With 4 bases removed from V and 1 base from J, the gap between germline ends came to 13 bases. The CDR3 DNA is TGTGCCAGCAGTGGGGGACCGAACATGAACACCGGGGAGCTGTTTTTT. This translates into CASSGGPNMNTGELFF.

The chain is built from TRBV6-1 and TRBJ1-6; TRBD1 matches 9 bases. Germline lookup yields CDR1 MNHNS and CDR2 SASEGT. Trimming at V came to 3 bases and at J to 7 bases, leaving 1 base not matched to a gene. The CDR3 length is 14 residues. CDR3 protein: CASSDGTGNSPLHF. DNA for the CDR3: TGTGCCAGCAGTGATGGGACAGGGAATTCACCCCTCCACTTT.

The rearrangement links TRBV7-2 to TRBJ1-2; no reliable D call. The CDR3 sequence is 11 residues long. V lost 5 bases and J lost 8, with 9 bases in between. CDR1 is SGHTA, CDR2 FQGNSA, per germline. CDR3 residues: CASSPVTGYTF. CDR3 nucleotide sequence: TGTGCCAGCAGCCCCGTGACAGGCTACACCTTC.

The V gene is TRBV18, the J gene TRBJ1-5; D unresolved. CDR3 length: 13 amino acids. The V end lost 2 bases, the J end lost 1 base, and 3 bases lay between the germline ends. Per the germline V gene, CDR1 is KGHSH and CDR2 is LQKENI. The CDR3 DNA sequence: TGTGCCAGCTCACCAGTGAGCAATCAGCCCCAGCATTTT. This translates into CASSPVSNQPQHF.

The J gene is TRBJ1-6, the V gene TRBV6-6; D possibly corresponds to TRBD1 (6 bases). Trimming took 2 bases from V and 8 from J, leaving 16 bases between them. Germline CDR1 MNHNY, CDR2 SVGAGI (reference sequence). The length of the CDR3 is 16 residues. The chain's CDR3 is CASSYGRGGPDSPLHF. CDR3 sequence (DNA): TGTGCCAGCAGTTACGGTCGGGGGGGGCCGGATTCACCCCTCCACTTT.

Concerning this clone: The sample has other DNA sequences that encode this CDR3 too. The chain combines TRBV28 with TRBJ2-2; D is uncertain. CDR3 length equals 12 residues. CDR1 is MDHEN, CDR2 SYDVKM, per germline. V was clipped by 1 base and J by 5 bases, with 2 bases between them. This chain's CDR3 is CASSLFTGELFF. CDR3 DNA: TGTGCCAGCAGTTTATTTACCGGGGAGCTGTTTTTT.